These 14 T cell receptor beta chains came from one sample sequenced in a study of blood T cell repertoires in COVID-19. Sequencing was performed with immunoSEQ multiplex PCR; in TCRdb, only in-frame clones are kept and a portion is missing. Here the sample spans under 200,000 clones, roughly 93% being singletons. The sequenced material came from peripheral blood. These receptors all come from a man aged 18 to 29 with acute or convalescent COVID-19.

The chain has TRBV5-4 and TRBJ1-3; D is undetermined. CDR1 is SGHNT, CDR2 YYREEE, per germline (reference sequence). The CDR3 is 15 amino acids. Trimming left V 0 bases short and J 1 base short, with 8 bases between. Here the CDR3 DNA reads TGTGCCAGCAGCTTGGAGAGGGAATCTGGAAACACCATATATTTT. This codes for CASSLERESGNTIYF. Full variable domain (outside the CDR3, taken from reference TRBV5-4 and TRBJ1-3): ETGVTQSPTHLIKTRGQQVTLRCSSQSGHNTVSWYQQALGQGPQFIFQYYREEENGRGNFPPRFSGLQFPNYSSELNVNALELDDSALYLCASSLERESGNTIYFGEGSWLTVV.

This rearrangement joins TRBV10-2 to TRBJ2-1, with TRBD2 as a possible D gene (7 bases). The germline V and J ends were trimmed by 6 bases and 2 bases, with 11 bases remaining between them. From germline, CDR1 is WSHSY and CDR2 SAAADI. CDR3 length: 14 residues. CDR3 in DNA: TGCGCCAGCAGACGAGGGGGGGCCTACAATGAGCAGTTCTTC. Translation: CASRRGGAYNEQFF.

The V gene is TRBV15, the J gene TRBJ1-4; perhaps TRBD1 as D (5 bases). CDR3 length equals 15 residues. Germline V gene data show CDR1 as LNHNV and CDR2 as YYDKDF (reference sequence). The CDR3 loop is CDGGYTGATNEKLFF. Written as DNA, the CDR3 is TGTGACGGGGGGTACACTGGAGCAACTAATGAAAAACTGTTTTTT.

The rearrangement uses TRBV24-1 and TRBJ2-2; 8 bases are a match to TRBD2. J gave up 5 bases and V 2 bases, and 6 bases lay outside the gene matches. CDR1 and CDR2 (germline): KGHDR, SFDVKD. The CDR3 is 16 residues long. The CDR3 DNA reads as TGTGCCACCAGTGATTCTGCCCGGGAGGGGACCGGGGAGCTGTTTTTT. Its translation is CATSDSAREGTGELFF.

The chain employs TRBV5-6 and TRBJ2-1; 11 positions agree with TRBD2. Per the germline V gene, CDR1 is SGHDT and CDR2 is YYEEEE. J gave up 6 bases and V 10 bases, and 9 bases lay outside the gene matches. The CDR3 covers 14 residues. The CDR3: CAGYISGRGNEQFF. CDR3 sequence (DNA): TGTGCCGGCTACATTAGCGGGAGGGGCAATGAGCAGTTCTTC.

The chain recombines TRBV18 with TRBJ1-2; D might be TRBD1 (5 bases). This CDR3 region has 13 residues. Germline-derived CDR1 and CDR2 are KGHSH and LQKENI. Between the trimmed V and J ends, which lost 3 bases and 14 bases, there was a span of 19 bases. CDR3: CASSPPAGSPLTF. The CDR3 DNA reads TGTGCCAGCTCACCCCCCGCAGGGTCCCCCCTTACCTTC.

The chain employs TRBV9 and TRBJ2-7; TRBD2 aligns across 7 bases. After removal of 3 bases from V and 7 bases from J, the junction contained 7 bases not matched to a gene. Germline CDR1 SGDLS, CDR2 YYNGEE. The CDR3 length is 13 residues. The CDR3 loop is CASSGSRGEEQYF. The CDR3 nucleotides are TGTGCCAGCAGCGGCTCTCGGGGGGAGGAGCAGTACTTC.

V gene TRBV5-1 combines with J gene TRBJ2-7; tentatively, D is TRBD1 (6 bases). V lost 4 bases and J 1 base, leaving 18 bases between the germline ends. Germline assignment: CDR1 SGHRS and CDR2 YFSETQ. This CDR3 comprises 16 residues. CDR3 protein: CASSIQTGGLSYEQYF. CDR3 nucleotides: TGCGCCAGCAGCATTCAGACAGGCGGATTATCCTACGAGCAGTACTTC.

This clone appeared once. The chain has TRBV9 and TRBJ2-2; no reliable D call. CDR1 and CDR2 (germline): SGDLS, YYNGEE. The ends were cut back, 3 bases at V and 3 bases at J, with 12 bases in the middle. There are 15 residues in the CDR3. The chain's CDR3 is CASSASLGDTGELFF. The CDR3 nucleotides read TGTGCCAGCAGCGCTTCTCTGGGCGACACCGGGGAGCTGTTTTTT.

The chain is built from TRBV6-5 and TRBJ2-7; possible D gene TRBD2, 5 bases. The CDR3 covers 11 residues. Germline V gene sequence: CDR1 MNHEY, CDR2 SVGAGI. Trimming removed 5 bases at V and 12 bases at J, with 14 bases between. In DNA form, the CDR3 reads TGTGCCAGCAGTCACTGGACTGGTGCGTACTTC. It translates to CASSHWTGAYF.

The CDR3 sequence is CASSVESRTGDTDTQYF. CDR3 DNA: TGTGCCAGCAGCGTAGAGTCCAGGACAGGGGACACAGATACGCAGTATTTT. The chain uses TRBV9 and TRBJ2-3, with 9 bases identical to TRBD1. Germline V CDR1 and CDR2: SGDLS, YYNGEE. This CDR3 contains 17 residues. Trimming took 0 bases from V and 2 from J; bases not matched to a gene: 7.

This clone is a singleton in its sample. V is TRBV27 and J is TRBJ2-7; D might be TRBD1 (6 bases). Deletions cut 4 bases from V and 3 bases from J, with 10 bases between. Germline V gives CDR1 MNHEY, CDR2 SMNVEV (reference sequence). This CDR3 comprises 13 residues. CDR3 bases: TGTGCCAGCAGTTGGGGCAGGGGCTACGAGCAGTACTTC. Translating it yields CASSWGRGYEQYF.

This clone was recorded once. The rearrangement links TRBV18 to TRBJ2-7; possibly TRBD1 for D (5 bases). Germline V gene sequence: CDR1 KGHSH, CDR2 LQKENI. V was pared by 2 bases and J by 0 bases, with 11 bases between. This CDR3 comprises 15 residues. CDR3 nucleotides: TGTGCCAGCTCACCAACGACAGAATTCTCCTACGAGCAGTACTTC. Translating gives CASSPTTEFSYEQYF.

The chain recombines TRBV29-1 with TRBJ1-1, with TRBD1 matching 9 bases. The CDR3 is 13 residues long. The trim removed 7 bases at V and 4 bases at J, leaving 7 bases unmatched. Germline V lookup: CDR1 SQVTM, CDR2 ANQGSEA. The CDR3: CSGGQGPGTEAFF. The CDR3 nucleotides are TGCAGCGGTGGACAGGGGCCTGGCACTGAAGCTTTCTTT.